Below are 26 T cell receptor beta chains sequenced from a single sample in a study of shared clonotypes between healthy human individuals. Clones were sequenced by immunoSEQ multiplex PCR, and TCRdb holds only the in-frame ones, with some missing. The sample has hundreds of thousands of clones; nearly 98% are singletons. Naive CD8 cells lacked CD45RO, underwent positive selection for CCR7 and left out terminally differentiated effector memory CD45RA+ cells. The sequenced material came from naive CD8+ T cells sorted from blood. All receptors come from a man aged 25 to 45 in good health.

The CDR3 protein is CASRLGGGSYEQYF. The CDR3 DNA is TGTGCCAGCAGACTTGGAGGGGGCTCCTACGAGCAGTACTTC. This chain uses TRBV7-6 with TRBJ2-7; D tentatively fits TRBD1 or TRBD2 (6 bases each). This CDR3 spans 14 amino acids. Germline CDR1 is SGHVS and CDR2 is FNYEAQ. The germline V and J ends were trimmed by 6 bases and 0 bases, with 12 bases remaining between them.

The chain couples TRBV5-4 to TRBJ1-5; maybe TRBD1 (5 bases). The CDR3 contains 14 residues. Trimming pared 10 bases from V and 2 bases from J, leaving 16 bases between. CDR1 is SGHNT, CDR2 YYREEE, per germline (reference sequence). The CDR3 sequence is CAPRGGKGNQPQHF. The DNA for the CDR3 is TGTGCCCCCCGCGGGGGGAAGGGCAATCAGCCCCAGCATTTT.

V is TRBV7-9 and J is TRBJ2-1; D possibly corresponds to TRBD2 (7 bases). Trimming stripped 1 base from V and 8 bases from J, with 9 bases between. The CDR3 loop spans 13 amino acids. Germline V gene lookup returns CDR1 SEHNR and CDR2 FQNEAQ (reference sequence). The CDR3 sequence: CASSLVGGHEQFF. CDR3 DNA sequence: TGTGCCAGCAGCTTAGTGGGGGGGCATGAGCAGTTCTTC. The full variable domain, in which reference TRBV7-9 and TRBJ2-1 provide the parts outside the CDR3, is DTGVSQNPRHKITKRGQNVTFRCDPISEHNRLYWYRQTLGQGPEFLTYFQNEAQLEKSRLLSDRFSAERPKGSFSTLEIQRTEQGDSAMYLCASSLVGGHEQFFGPGTRLTVL.

This chain joins TRBV6-1 and TRBJ2-3, with D perhaps matching TRBD1 (5 bases). The germline V gene has CDR1 MNHNS and CDR2 SASEGT. V lost 3 bases, J lost 4 bases, and 14 bases lay in between. This CDR3 has 15 amino acids. In DNA form, the CDR3 reads TGTGCCAGCAGTGACCAGGGAACAGGTCCAGATACGCAGTATTTT. This encodes CASSDQGTGPDTQYF.

The J gene is TRBJ2-2, the V gene TRBV4-1; 10 bases are shared with TRBD2. V lost 4 bases and J lost 9; bases outside the gene matches: 8. The length of the CDR3 is 15 residues. The germline V gene encodes CDR1 MGHRA and CDR2 YSYEKL. CDR3 loop: CASSLLAGVPRELFF. The CDR3 DNA is TGCGCCAGCAGCCTTCTAGCGGGAGTACCGCGGGAGCTGTTTTTT.

CDR3 loop: CSAEIPTGNTIYF. The CDR3 DNA sequence: TGCAGCGCAGAAATCCCGACTGGAAACACCATATATTTT. The gene calls are TRBV29-1 and TRBJ1-3, with D unresolved. V lost 7 bases and J lost 2, with 12 bases in between. The CDR3 is 13 amino acids. Germline lookup yields CDR1 SQVTM and CDR2 ANQGSEA.

The chain joins TRBV25-1 to TRBJ2-7, with TRBD2 as a possible D gene (5 bases). The CDR3 consists of 11 residues. The germline V gene encodes CDR1 MGHDK and CDR2 SYGVNS. The V end was cut by 3 bases, the J end by 5 bases, with 5 bases between. The CDR3 nucleotides read TGTGCCAGCAGTGAGAGGGACGAGCAGTACTTC. Its protein product is CASSERDEQYF.

The V call is TRBV27, the J call TRBJ2-1; D remains ambiguous. This CDR3 spans 15 amino acids. Germline V gives CDR1 MNHEY, CDR2 SMNVEV (reference sequence). The V gene lost 2 bases and the J gene lost 0 bases, with 8 bases spanning the gap. The CDR3, as DNA: TGTGCCAGCAGTTTAACTCGTAGCTCCTACAATGAGCAGTTCTTC. Translation gives CASSLTRSSYNEQFF.

The genes are TRBV9 and TRBJ2-7; D not resolved. Germline CDR1 and CDR2: SGDLS and YYNGEE. CDR3 length: 13 amino acids. The V gene lost 3 bases and the J gene lost 4 bases, with 11 bases spanning the gap. The CDR3 loop reads CASSAGNVYEQYF. DNA for the CDR3: TGTGCCAGCAGCGCCGGCAACGTGTACGAGCAGTACTTC.

CDR3 sequence: CASSLGTSGSSIEQFF. CDR3 bases: TGTGCCAGCAGCTTAGGTACTAGCGGGAGTTCTATTGAGCAGTTCTTC. The chain is built from TRBV11-2 and TRBJ2-1, with 11 bases identical to TRBD2. Germline loops: CDR1 SGHAT, CDR2 FQNNGV. The CDR3 has 16 amino acids. The V and J ends lost 1 base and 9 bases, in that order; junction bases with no gene match: 8. The whole variable domain, filled in from reference TRBV11-2 and TRBJ2-1, reads EAGVAQSPRYKIIEKRQSVAFWCNPISGHATLYWYQQILGQGPKLLIQFQNNGVVDDSQLPKDRFSAERLKGVDSTLKIQPAKLEDSAVYLCASSLGTSGSSIEQFFGPGTRLTVL.

This chain uses TRBV7-6 with TRBJ2-7; 10 positions agree with TRBD2. Per the germline V gene, CDR1 is SGHVS and CDR2 is FNYEAQ. Trimming took 2 bases from V and 6 from J; bases not matched to a gene: 10. The CDR3 is 16 amino acids. CDR3 sequence reads: CASSLNPLAGVLEQYF. The CDR3 nucleotides read TGTGCCAGCAGCTTAAATCCCCTAGCGGGAGTTCTCGAGCAGTACTTC.

V usage is TRBV11-2 and J usage is TRBJ1-3; D is unresolved. There are 12 residues in the CDR3. The V gene's germline CDR1 is SGHAT and CDR2 FQNNGV. V lost 4 bases and J 4 bases, leaving 5 bases between the germline ends. The CDR3 DNA is TGTGCCAGCAGCTCCCTAGGAAACACCATATATTTT. Residues: CASSSLGNTIYF.

The rearrangement links TRBV4-1 to TRBJ2-7; D is unresolved. This CDR3 has 16 residues. Trimming took off 0 bases at V and 1 base at J, with 13 bases between the two ends. Germline assignment: CDR1 MGHRA and CDR2 YSYEKL. The CDR3 DNA reads as TGCGCCAGCAGCCAAGATTGGCCAGGATCGTCCTACGAGCAGTACTTC. Translation: CASSQDWPGSSYEQYF.

The chain is built from TRBV4-1 and TRBJ2-1; D is ambiguous. Germline loops: CDR1 MGHRA, CDR2 YSYEKL. The CDR3 contains 12 residues. V lost 1 base to trimming and J lost 5 bases, with 3 bases between them. The CDR3 coding sequence is TGCGCCAGCAGCCAAGTCGACAATGAGCAGTTCTTC. It codes for CASSQVDNEQFF.

The rearrangement joins TRBV27 to TRBJ2-7; 11 nucleotides line up with TRBD2. V lost 2 bases to trimming and J lost 4 bases; unmatched junction nucleotides: 7. This CDR3 region has 16 residues. Per the germline V gene, CDR1 is MNHEY and CDR2 is SMNVEV (reference sequence). The CDR3 spells CASSLVAGGPQYEQYF. The CDR3 nucleotides read TGTGCCAGCAGTTTAGTAGCGGGAGGGCCCCAATACGAGCAGTACTTC.

This chain connects TRBV6-5 to TRBJ2-5; no clear D gene. The CDR3 covers 14 residues. From germline, CDR1 is MNHEY and CDR2 SVGAGI. V lost 3 bases, J lost 0 bases, and 8 bases lay in between. The CDR3 spells CASSYRVNQETQYF. The CDR3 DNA reads as TGTGCCAGCAGTTATCGAGTTAACCAAGAGACCCAGTACTTC.

The chain links TRBV11-2 to TRBJ2-1; 10 nucleotides match TRBD2. V was pared by 4 bases and J by 3 bases, with 3 bases of the junction left unmatched. The CDR3 sequence is 15 residues long. Germline CDR1 is SGHAT and CDR2 is FQNNGV. The CDR3: CASSSTSGDYNEQFF. The CDR3 DNA reads TGTGCCAGCAGCTCCACTAGCGGGGACTACAATGAGCAGTTCTTC.

The rearrangement links TRBV7-9 to TRBJ2-7; no firm D call. Germline V gene data show CDR1 as SEHNR and CDR2 as FQNEAQ (reference sequence). V dropped 0 bases and J dropped 5 bases, with 11 bases sitting between them. The CDR3 is made up of 14 amino acids. Written as DNA, the CDR3 is TGTGCCAGCAGCTTAGCCCCCTTTGACCACGAGCAGTACTTC. It specifies CASSLAPFDHEQYF.

The chain combines TRBV7-9 with TRBJ2-3; possible D gene TRBD2, 6 bases. V lost 1 base, J lost 2 bases, and 13 bases lay in between. Germline values: CDR1 SEHNR, CDR2 FQNEAQ (reference sequence). The CDR3 is 16 residues long. In DNA form, the CDR3 reads TGTGCCAGCAGCTTAGTGGGGTTGGACTACACAGATACGCAGTATTTT. Its translation: CASSLVGLDYTDTQYF. The variable domain in full, completed from reference TRBV7-9 and TRBJ2-3, reads DTGVSQNPRHKITKRGQNVTFRCDPISEHNRLYWYRQTLGQGPEFLTYFQNEAQLEKSRLLSDRFSAERPKGSFSTLEIQRTEQGDSAMYLCASSLVGLDYTDTQYFGPGTRLTVL.

The chain recombines TRBV11-2 with TRBJ1-1; 10 bases map to TRBD1. Germline values: CDR1 SGHAT, CDR2 FQNNGV. The length of the CDR3 is 12 residues. The trim removed 6 bases at V and 12 bases at J, leaving 7 bases unmatched. The CDR3 loop reads CASRGTGVRSFF. The CDR3 nucleotides are TGTGCCAGCAGAGGGACAGGGGTGAGGTCTTTCTTT.

V and J are TRBV27 and TRBJ2-5; TRBD2 matches at 12 bases. CDR1 MNHEY and CDR2 SMNVEV come from the germline V gene (reference sequence). The CDR3 runs 18 residues. V trimming: 5 bases; J trimming: 2 bases; junction bases outside the gene matches: 12. CDR3 residues: CASSPRLAGAEVQETQYF. The CDR3 DNA is TGTGCCAGCAGTCCGCGACTAGCGGGAGCGGAGGTTCAAGAGACCCAGTACTTC.

This chain uses TRBV7-9 with TRBJ2-1; D gene unclear. Trimming took off 6 bases at V and 14 bases at J, with 17 bases between the two ends. The CDR3 has 12 residues. Germline CDR1 and CDR2: SEHNR and FQNEAQ (reference sequence). Here the CDR3 reads CASSSSLSRKFF. Here the CDR3 DNA reads TGTGCCAGCAGTTCAAGTCTCTCACGGAAGTTCTTC.

This clone came up once. The gene calls are TRBV14 and TRBJ2-7, with D possibly TRBD2 on 5 matching bases. Deletions cut 4 bases from V and 0 bases from J, with 13 bases between. The CDR3 runs to 15 residues. The germline gives CDR1 SGHDN, CDR2 FVKESK. The CDR3 DNA follows: TGTGCCAGCAGCCTTACAAGCGGATACTCCTACGAGCAGTACTTC. This gives the protein CASSLTSGYSYEQYF.

CDR3 residues: CASSGTSGEQFF. The CDR3, as DNA: TGTGCCAGCAGTGGAACTAGTGGCGAGCAGTTCTTC. J is TRBJ2-1 and V is TRBV2, with a weak D call TRBD2 (5 bases). The CDR3 is 12 residues long. V was clipped by 4 bases and J by 10 bases, with 11 bases between them. The germline gives CDR1 SNHLY, CDR2 FYNNEI.

This chain joins TRBV9 and TRBJ2-2, with D hard to call. The germline V gene encodes CDR1 SGDLS and CDR2 YYNGEE. This CDR3 has 16 amino acids. V was clipped by 0 bases and J by 6 bases, with 15 bases between them. The CDR3 protein is CASSVGAFHAAGELFF. DNA for the CDR3: TGTGCCAGCAGCGTAGGGGCATTTCATGCTGCCGGGGAGCTGTTTTTT.

In its sample, this clone was seen once. The chain combines TRBV6-1 with TRBJ1-1; TRBD1 is a possible D gene (5 bases). Germline V gene lookup returns CDR1 MNHNS and CDR2 SASEGT. V was shortened by 6 bases and J by 0 bases, with 8 bases between the two germline ends. The CDR3 spans 13 residues. CDR3: CASRDTMNTEAFF. The CDR3 coding sequence is TGTGCCAGCAGGGACACCATGAACACTGAAGCTTTCTTT.